This T cell receptor (beta chain) is from a study of blood T cell repertoires in COVID-19. The repertoire was sequenced with immunoSEQ multiplex PCR; TCRdb's copy has only in-frame clones and lacks some. Altogether 150,000 to 200,000 clones are present, 82% being singletons, with the ten largest covering 7.8%. V was cut by 0 bases and J by 5 bases, with 14 bases left in between. The CDR3 length is 15 residues. The germline gives CDR1 MNHEY, CDR2 SVGEGT. A single count supports this clone. Sequenced sample: peripheral blood. This TCR was sampled from a woman between 55 and 75 years old with COVID-19, enrolled during active disease. V is TRBV6-2 or TRBV6-3 and J is TRBJ2-7, with D possibly being TRBD1 (5 bases). CDR3 sequence (DNA): TGTGCCAGCAGTTACTCGACAGTGCCTGCCCACGAGCAGTACTTC. It encodes CASSYSTVPAHEQYF.